This T cell receptor (beta chain) is from a study of cytomegalovirus exposure and HLA in healthy donors. Whole-study context: Inside one of the first data releases sat some 93 million unique TCRs taken from HLA-typed donors.

The V gene lost 5 bases and the J gene lost 9 bases, with 17 bases spanning the gap. There are 15 residues in the CDR3. The germline V gene encodes CDR1 SGHNT and CDR2 YENEEA. The PCR employed 60 Vbeta primers together with 13 Jbeta primers. Profiling relied on immunoSEQ multiplex PCR, and the TCRdb table lists in-frame clones only, not all of them. This sample has more than 150,000 clones, with just under 80% found just once. In regard to this clone: Its antigen is currently unknown.

Overall study results and limits: In a later analysis, V- and J-gene trimming of beta chains associated with a DCLRE1C missense variant, replicated independently. Among TCR beta chains, those listed as cytomegalovirus-associated numbered some 160. In an earlier analysis, productive rearrangement rates for most beta V segments clustered near 87% or 30%.

Sequencing was performed on PBMCs. The V gene is TRBV11-3, the J gene TRBJ1-6; D not resolved. This TCR came from a woman between 45 and 65 years old in good health and CMV-seropositive. In DNA form, the CDR3 reads TGTGCCAGCAGCGTCAATAACGCGGAGGTTTCACCCCTCCACTTT. It codes for CASSVNNAEVSPLHF.